This T cell receptor beta chain appears in the sequencing data of a study of cytomegalovirus exposure and HLA in healthy donors. Study context: Out of about 360 genotyped donors, around 80% belonged to the Caucasian-associated ancestry cluster. Findings of the study overall: Per a later analysis, HLA-associated TCR beta chains showed more clonal expansion than other, equally common TCR beta chains. In a later analysis, V- and J-gene trimming of beta chains associated with a DCLRE1C missense variant, replicated independently. One cluster of highly shared sequence variants probably arose as a sequencing artifact.

V shed 1 base and J shed 0 bases, with 10 bases lying between them. CDR1 is SGHTA and CDR2 is FQGNSA in the germline V gene. The CDR3 consists of 16 residues. The PCR ran on 60 Vbeta and 13 Jbeta primers. Sequencing used immunoSEQ multiplex PCR; TCRdb keeps in-frame clones, though not all of them. The profile shows 150,000 to 200,000 clones, about 71% of them singletons. Turning to this clone: The antigen is undetermined.

This receptor was identified in a woman aged 35 to 49 in good health and CMV-seropositive. The material sequenced was PBMCs. The chain combines TRBV7-2 with TRBJ2-1, with D possibly matching TRBD1 (6 bases). Here the CDR3 DNA reads TGTGCCAGCAGCTTAGGTGGCAGGGGCTCCTACAATGAGCAGTTCTTC. Amino acid sequence: CASSLGGRGSYNEQFF.